This TCR beta chain was sequenced during a study of blood T cell repertoires in COVID-19. The germline V gene encodes CDR1 SGHRS and CDR2 YFSETQ. V lost 0 bases to trimming and J lost 6 bases; unmatched junction nucleotides: 5. The CDR3 consists of 15 residues. The data were produced by immunoSEQ multiplex PCR, yet TCRdb's version contains in-frame clones alone and is incomplete. Of around 150,000 clones detected, about 86% appear once; the ten largest clones hold 3% to 4%. The sequenced sample was peripheral blood. The rearrangement joins TRBV5-1 to TRBJ1-5; 8 bases are a match to TRBD1. The sequence came from a man in his 70s with acute or convalescent COVID-19. In nucleotides, the CDR3 is TGCGCCAGCAGCTTGGATGGACAGGGTAGTCAGCCCCAGCATTTT. Translated: CASSLDGQGSQPQHF.